A single sample gave rise to the 21 T cell receptor beta chains below, sequenced in a study of response to subunit inactivated influenza vaccine. In TCRdb, the RT-PCR reads were re-called with MiXCR into one record per CDR3 protein. The data show 500,000 to 650,000 distinct CDR3 sequences, with 6.5% to 8% seen just once and 10% to 15% held by the top ten. The sample consisted of PBMCs from blood, taken around 25 months after vaccination. The receptor source for this set is a man between 50 and 69 years old who received an inactivated influenza vaccine.

The chain has TRBV9 and TRBJ2-3; 9 positions match TRBD2. Trimming took 3 bases from V and 1 from J; bases not matched to a gene: 9. The germline V gene encodes CDR1 SGDLS and CDR2 YYNGEE. The CDR3 spans 17 residues. CDR3 sequence: CASSESSGGSGTDTQYF. CDR3 nucleotide sequence: TGTGCCAGCAGCGAGAGTAGCGGGGGATCCGGCACAGATACGCAGTATTTT. Looking up the rest from reference TRBV9 and TRBJ2-3 gives the full variable domain: DSGVTQTPKHLITATGQRVTLRCSPRSGDLSVYWYQQSLDQGLQFLIQYYNGEERAKGNILERFSAQQFPDLHSELNLSSLELGDSALYFCASSESSGGSGTDTQYFGPGTRLTVL.

On this clonotype itself: One end of the junction varies from germline; a read error may be responsible. The V gene is TRBV3-1, the J gene TRBJ2-1, with TRBD1 identical over 9 bases. CDR1 LGHDT and CDR2 YNNKEL come from the germline V gene (reference sequence). The length of the CDR3 is 17 residues. CDR3 sequence (DNA): TGTGCCTGCAGTTTATACAGCGGACAGGGGCTTTACAATGAGCAGTTCTTC. This translates into CACSLYSGQGLYNEQFF.

Here the CDR3 DNA reads TGCAGTGCTAGAGCTGGGACTAGCGTCCGCAATGAGCAGTTCTTC. This encodes CSARAGTSVRNEQFF. The V gene is TRBV20-1, the J gene TRBJ2-1, with 10 bases matching TRBD2. V lost 1 base and J lost 6; bases outside the gene matches: 6. Germline V gene data show CDR1 as DFQATT and CDR2 as SNEGSKA (reference sequence). This CDR3 is built from 15 residues.

V gene TRBV5-1 combines with J gene TRBJ2-6; D remains ambiguous. The V and J ends lost 1 base and 0 bases respectively, with 11 bases between them. This CDR3 is 17 amino acids long. CDR1 and CDR2 from the germline V gene are SGHRS and YFSETQ. CDR3 sequence: CASSLNTHSSGANVLTF. The CDR3 DNA is TGCGCCAGCAGCTTGAACACCCATAGCTCTGGGGCCAACGTCCTGACTTTC.

The rearrangement links TRBV10-3 to TRBJ2-1; 8 bases agree with TRBD2. CDR1 is ENHRY, CDR2 SYGVKD, per germline. This CDR3 region has 13 residues. Trimming cost V 8 bases and J 9 bases; bases outside gene matches: 9. The CDR3 DNA reads as TGTGCCATCCAACCGGGGGGGACGGGTGAGCAGTTCTTC. Its translation: CAIQPGGTGEQFF.

This chain joins TRBV20-1 and TRBJ2-5, with TRBD2 matching 9 bases. This CDR3 spans 16 amino acids. The V and J ends lost 3 bases and 2 bases, in that order; junction bases with no gene match: 10. The germline V gene has CDR1 DFQATT and CDR2 SNEGSKA (reference sequence). CDR3 bases: TGCAGTGCTAGGGCCTCACTAGCGGGTGGGCAAGAGACCCAGTACTTC. Its translation is CSARASLAGGQETQYF.

This sequence joins TRBV6-1 and TRBJ2-5, with 7 bases matching TRBD1. CDR1 MNHNS and CDR2 SASEGT come from the germline V gene. The CDR3 spans 16 residues. The J segment lost 5 bases and the V segment lost 5 bases, leaving 14 bases of the junction unmatched. As DNA, the CDR3 is TGTGCCAGCAGTCGCCGAACGACAGGGTCGTTGGAGACCCAGTACTTC. Amino acids: CASSRRTTGSLETQYF.

This clonotype was detected only a few times. The chain combines TRBV18 with TRBJ2-6; 8 bases align to TRBD2. Trimming removed 0 bases from V and 0 bases from J; junction bases left unmatched: 4. Germline V CDR1 and CDR2: KGHSH, LQKENI. The CDR3 totals 18 residues. In DNA, the CDR3 is TGTGCCAGCTCACCACCTAGCGGGGTCAACTCTGGGGCCAACGTCCTGACTTTC. Translated: CASSPPSGVNSGANVLTF. The entire variable domain, with the rest obtained from reference TRBV18 and TRBJ2-6, is as follows: NAGVMQNPRHLVRRRGQEARLRCSPMKGHSHVYWYRQLPEEGLKFMVYLQKENIIDESGMPKERFSAEFPKEGPSILRIQQVVRGDSAAYFCASSPPSGVNSGANVLTFGAGSRLTVL.

This clonotype was picked up many times. The chain recombines TRBV3-1 with TRBJ1-1; weak D call: TRBD1 (6 bases). This CDR3 contains 14 residues. The germline V gene has CDR1 LGHDT and CDR2 YNNKEL (reference sequence). The ends were cut back, 4 bases at V and 1 base at J, with 10 bases in the middle. CDR3 in amino acids: CASSPGQSNTEAFF. The CDR3 DNA sequence: TGTGCCAGCAGCCCGGGACAATCGAACACTGAAGCTTTCTTT.

In its sample, this clonotype was seen a few times. The chain couples TRBV7-9 to TRBJ2-1; D is unclear. This CDR3 spans 14 amino acids. Trimming left V 5 bases short and J 5 bases short, with 13 bases between. Germline V gene lookup returns CDR1 SEHNR and CDR2 FQNEAQ (reference sequence). As DNA, the CDR3 is TGTGCCAGCAGCCCGAGAGGAACTGACAATGAGCAGTTCTTC. Its translation: CASSPRGTDNEQFF.

This clonotype was detected only once. The CDR3 DNA is TGTGCCAGCAGTGAAGCGGCCAGGGGCGGCGGCTACACCTTC. Its translation is CASSEAARGGGYTF. This chain connects TRBV25-1 to TRBJ1-2; a weak D match, TRBD1 (6 bases). The CDR3 has 14 amino acids. CDR1 and CDR2 from the germline V gene are MGHDK and SYGVNS. The V and J ends lost 2 bases and 8 bases respectively, with 15 bases between them.

This clonotype has a handful of counts. The chain combines TRBV15 with TRBJ2-1, with TRBD1 matching 10 bases. This CDR3 contains 17 residues. The V gene end was trimmed by 5 bases and the J gene end by 12 bases; junction bases not matched to a gene: 19. The germline V gene encodes CDR1 LNHNV and CDR2 YYDKDF (reference sequence). In DNA, the CDR3 is TGTGCCACCAGCTCACGAAGGGGGGACAGGGGACCCCCAGGGCAGTTCTTC. Its protein product is CATSSRRGDRGPPGQFF.

This clonotype was counted many times. The chain carries TRBV3-1 and TRBJ1-2; TRBD1 matches 7 bases. The CDR3 covers 14 residues. V was pared by 4 bases and J by 8 bases, with 10 bases of the junction left unmatched. Germline values: CDR1 LGHDT, CDR2 YNNKEL (reference sequence). The CDR3, as DNA: TGTGCCAGCAGCCGCAAGACAGGGATTGGCGGCTACACCTTC. Its protein is CASSRKTGIGGYTF.

The chain links TRBV4-3 to TRBJ2-1; no definite D call. This CDR3 is built from 15 residues. Germline assignment: CDR1 LGHNA and CDR2 YSLEER. V lost 0 bases and J lost 4, with 10 bases in between. CDR3: CASSQEVHGYNEQFF. CDR3 in DNA: TGCGCCAGCAGCCAAGAAGTTCACGGATACAATGAGCAGTTCTTC.

This clonotype was detected a few times. The genes are TRBV6-4 and TRBJ2-2, with 10 nucleotides matching TRBD1. Germline loops: CDR1 MRHNA, CDR2 SNTAGT. Losses at the gene ends were 6 bases for V and 5 bases for J; bases not matched to a gene: 3. This CDR3 is 14 amino acids long. The CDR3 region has the DNA TGTGCCAGCAGGAGGACAGGGGGGACCGGGGAGCTGTTTTTT. It encodes CASRRTGGTGELFF.

The chain has TRBV4-2 and TRBJ2-3; maybe TRBD2 (6 bases). Trimming removed 5 bases at V and 0 bases at J, with 27 bases between. The CDR3 has 20 amino acids. The germline gives CDR1 LGHNA, CDR2 YNFKEQ. The CDR3 reads CASSNSAGGRGFTSTDTQYF. The CDR3 DNA follows: TGTGCCAGCAGCAACTCCGCCGGGGGTAGAGGGTTTACTAGCACAGATACGCAGTATTTT.

This clonotype has a handful of counts. J is TRBJ1-1 and V is TRBV7-8; no definite D call. Trimming stripped 2 bases from V and 0 bases from J, with 4 bases between. The germline gives CDR1 SGHVS, CDR2 FQNEAQ. This CDR3 contains 13 residues. The CDR3 protein is CASSLYLNTEAFF. The CDR3 DNA reads as TGTGCCAGCAGCTTATACCTGAACACTGAAGCTTTCTTT.

This clonotype was picked up many times. This rearrangement joins TRBV28 to TRBJ1-2; D remains unclear. V shed 4 bases and J shed 3 bases, with 12 bases lying between them. CDR3 length: 14 residues. The V gene's germline CDR1 is MDHEN and CDR2 SYDVKM. The CDR3 protein is CASSSPPGYYGYTF. The CDR3 DNA follows: TGTGCCAGCAGTTCCCCACCTGGGTACTATGGCTACACCTTC.

This clonotype was detected many times. The chain couples TRBV12-3 or TRBV12-4 to TRBJ2-1, with D maybe TRBD1 (6 bases). V lost 6 bases, J lost 6 bases, and 21 bases lay in between. This CDR3 is built from 16 residues. CDR3 protein: CASRTNRGQGTNEQFF. The CDR3 coding sequence is TGTGCCAGCAGAACTAACCGGGGACAAGGGACCAATGAGCAGTTCTTC.

This clonotype was counted ten times or more. The chain couples TRBV6-1 to TRBJ1-1; 7 nucleotides agree with TRBD1. CDR1 and CDR2 (germline): MNHNS, SASEGT. V lost 8 bases and J lost 5; bases outside the gene matches: 8. This CDR3 is built from 13 residues. CDR3 coding DNA: TGTGCCAGCCGCATGGGACAGTCGACTGAAGCTTTCTTT. Translation gives CASRMGQSTEAFF.

The V gene is TRBV6-2 or TRBV6-3, the J gene TRBJ1-2; D is uncertain. The CDR3 length is 11 residues. Germline V gene sequence: CDR1 MNHEY, CDR2 SVGEGT. The V end lost 2 bases, the J end lost 8 bases, and 6 bases lay between the germline ends. CDR3 bases: TGTGCCAGCAGTTACGGGTCCGGCTACACCTTC. This encodes CASSYGSGYTF.